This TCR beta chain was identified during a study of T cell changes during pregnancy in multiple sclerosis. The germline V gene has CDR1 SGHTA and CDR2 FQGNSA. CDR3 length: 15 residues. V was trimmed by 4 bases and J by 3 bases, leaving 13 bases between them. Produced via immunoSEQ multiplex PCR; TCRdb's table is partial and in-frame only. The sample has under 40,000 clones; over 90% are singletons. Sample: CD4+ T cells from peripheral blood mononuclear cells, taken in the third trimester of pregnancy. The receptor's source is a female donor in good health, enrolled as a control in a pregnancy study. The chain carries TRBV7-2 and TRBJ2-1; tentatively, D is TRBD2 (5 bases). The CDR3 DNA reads TGTGCCAGCAGCTCAGATCCGGGGAGCTACAATGAGCAGTTCTTC. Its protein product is CASSSDPGSYNEQFF.